This T cell receptor (beta chain) was observed in a study of cytomegalovirus exposure and HLA in healthy donors. Study information: Sequencing of some 200 million T cells in an earlier analysis found about 120 million unique TCR beta sequences. Approximately 83 million unique TCRs from HLA-typed donors were held in an early data release.

This clone was observed once. Germline V gene sequence: CDR1 SGHNT, CDR2 YYREEE (reference sequence). There are 16 residues in the CDR3. V dropped 4 bases and J dropped 7 bases, with 18 bases sitting between them. The PCR contained 60 Vbeta and 13 Jbeta primers. As handled by the study authors: Unique TCR beta chains totaled roughly 79 million in a later count, with roughly 11 million of them shared. Clones were read by immunoSEQ multiplex PCR, and TCRdb kept only the in-frame ones, dropping some. V and J calls and clone size are given by that table; D and trimming were obtained from the DNA. The sample has 200,000 to 250,000 clones, approximately 80% seen once. Those who donated were healthy bone marrow donors.

The chain is built from TRBV5-4 and TRBJ1-6; perhaps TRBD1 as D (5 bases). The TCR comes from a girl under 18 in good health and CMV-seronegative. Specimen: PBMCs. CDR3 sequence: CASSKDISRMNSPLHF. In DNA, the CDR3 is TGTGCCAGCAGCAAGGACATTTCTAGGATGAATTCACCCCTCCACTTT.